These T cell receptor beta chains were read from a single sample in a study of shared clonotypes between healthy human individuals. Produced via immunoSEQ multiplex PCR; TCRdb's table is partial and in-frame only. The table has hundreds of thousands of clones, roughly 96% seen once; the top ten hold about 0.12%. The source material was naive CD8+ T cells sorted from blood. The receptors were sampled from a woman aged 25 to 39 in good health. Both conserved end residues are part of each CDR3. Each record gives: clone size, J gene, V gene, D gene, CDR3 DNA, CDR3 protein. D genes are given only for firm matches. Only part of the rows carry a size: once, few, many, or a class if the clone is expanded.

>.|TRBJ1-2|TRBV30|.
TGTGCCTGGAGTACCGGGGGCGACTATGGCTACACCTTC
CAWSTGGDYGYTF
>.|TRBJ2-1|TRBV5-6|TRBD1
TGTGCCAGCAGCGGGACAGGGAATGAGCAGTTCTTC
CASSGTGNEQFF
>.|TRBJ2-7|TRBV5-4|TRBD2
TGTGCCAGCAGCTTGTCTACTAGCGGGACCTCCTACGAGCAGTACTTC
CASSLSTSGTSYEQYF
>.|TRBJ2-2|TRBV15|TRBD2
TGTGCCACCAGCAGAGTCGGTCTAGCGGGTATTCCCGGGGAGCTGTTTTTT
CATSRVGLAGIPGELFF
>.|TRBJ2-7|TRBV13|TRBD1
TGTGCCAGCAGCCCCTCCCGGGACAGGGTAGCCTACGAGCAGTACTTC
CASSPSRDRVAYEQYF
>once|TRBJ2-7|TRBV4-2|.
TGTGCCAGCAGCCAAGGGGCCGGGGGCGAGCAGTACTTC
CASSQGAGGEQYF
>once|TRBJ2-1|TRBV7-9|TRBD2
TGTGCCAGCAGCTTAGTTGGCGGGAGTGAGCAGTTCTTC
CASSLVGGSEQFF
>.|TRBJ1-3|TRBV13|TRBD1
TGTGCCAGCAGCTTGGGGCAGGGGGCAGCCACCATATATTTT
CASSLGQGAATIYF
>.|TRBJ2-3|TRBV19|TRBD1
TGTGCCAGTGCAAGACAGGGGCGACCCACAGATACGCAGTATTTT
CASARQGRPTDTQYF
>.|TRBJ1-1|TRBV11-2|.
TGTGCCAGCAGCCAAGAGGGGGGGCAGACTGAAGCTTTCTTT
CASSQEGGQTEAFF
>.|TRBJ1-1|TRBV7-9|TRBD1
TGTGCCAGCAGCTGGACAGGGGGCACTGAAGCTTTCTTT
CASSWTGGTEAFF
>.|TRBJ2-7|TRBV20-1|.
TGCAGTGCTAGATACATACGAGGGCAGTACTTC
CSARYIRGQYF
>.|TRBJ2-1|TRBV6-1|.
TGTGCCAGCAGTGACCGGGACAAGGGGCTGCATTTTGAGCAGTTCTTC
CASSDRDKGLHFEQFF
>.|TRBJ1-1|TRBV19|.
TGTGCCAGTAGTAATAAAGTAGGCACTGAAGCTTTCTTT
CASSNKVGTEAFF
>.|TRBJ2-7|TRBV9|TRBD2
TGTGCCAGCAGCGCCCTCCAGTCGGGAGGGGACGAGCAGTACTTC
CASSALQSGGDEQYF
>.|TRBJ1-4|TRBV28|TRBD1
TGTGCCAGCAGTACCACCCGGACAGGGGAAAATGAAAAACTGTTTTTT
CASSTTRTGENEKLFF
>.|TRBJ1-3|TRBV7-9|.
TGTGCCAGCAGGTCAGCCGGTCCTTTAGGGGTTTCCGGAAACACCATATATTTT
CASRSAGPLGVSGNTIYF
>.|TRBJ2-1|TRBV7-9|.
TGTGCCAGCAGCTTAAACCAAAACAATGAGCAGTTCTTC
CASSLNQNNEQFF
>.|TRBJ1-2|TRBV5-6|.
TGTGCCAGCAGCGAATCGGGCGGCTATGGCTACACCTTC
CASSESGGYGYTF
>.|TRBJ1-2|TRBV29-1|.
TGCAGCGTTGAGGATGAAGGGCCTCGTGGCTACACCTTC
CSVEDEGPRGYTF
>.|TRBJ2-7|TRBV9|TRBD2
TGTGCCAGCAGCGTAGGAGGCGGGAGTTCTGACGAGCAGTACTTC
CASSVGGGSSDEQYF
>.|TRBJ1-1|TRBV29-1|.
TGCAGCGTTGCTGGCTCCACTGAAGCTTTCTTT
CSVAGSTEAFF
>once|TRBJ1-2|TRBV9|.
TGTGCCAGCAGCACCGGCGAGGGAGGCTATGGCTACACCTTC
CASSTGEGGYGYTF
>few|TRBJ2-1|TRBV5-4|.
TGTGCCAGCAGCTCGGACTCTGAGCAGTTCTTC
CASSSDSEQFF
>.|TRBJ2-5|TRBV28|TRBD1
TGTGCCAGCAGACCATTGACAGGGGACTTACAAGAGACCCAGTACTTC
CASRPLTGDLQETQYF
>.|TRBJ1-1|TRBV15|.
TGTGCCACCAGCAGAACCCTTGATAACACTGAAGCTTTCTTT
CATSRTLDNTEAFF
>once|TRBJ2-7|TRBV11-2|.
TGTGCCAGCAGCCTCAGCTCCTACGAGCAGTACTTC
CASSLSSYEQYF
>.|TRBJ2-7|TRBV10-2|.
TGCGCCAGCAGTGAGGGGGGAGTGGGCTCCTACGAGCAGTACTTC
CASSEGGVGSYEQYF
>.|TRBJ2-7|TRBV23-1|TRBD2
TGCGCCAGCAGGGGGACAGCTAAATCACTAGCGGGAGAGTGCGAGCAGTACTTC
CASRGTAKSLAGECEQYF
>.|TRBJ2-3|TRBV5-4|TRBD2
TGTGCCAGCAGCTTAGGACTAGCCCCGGGGACAGATACGCAGTATTTT
CASSLGLAPGTDTQYF
>.|TRBJ2-1|TRBV28|TRBD2
TGTGCCAGCAGTTTGACTAGCGGTAACTACAATGAGCAGTTCTTC
CASSLTSGNYNEQFF
>.|TRBJ1-2|TRBV7-6|.
TGTGCCAGCAGCTTAGTCGGGGCTAACTATGGCTACACCTTC
CASSLVGANYGYTF
>.|TRBJ1-1|TRBV9|.
TGTGCCAGCAGCGTAGGCGGCAGCACTGAAGCTTTCTTT
CASSVGGSTEAFF
>.|TRBJ1-1|TRBV4-1|.
TGCGCCAGCAGCCAACGGGTAGATCTAGCCGAAGCTTTCTTT
CASSQRVDLAEAFF
>once|TRBJ1-3|TRBV27|TRBD1
TGTGCCAGCAGTTTACTCCCCCCGGGACAGGGGCGTGCAAACACCATATATTTT
CASSLLPPGQGRANTIYF
>.|TRBJ1-2|TRBV7-9|.
TGTGCCAGCAGCTTAGTGGGTTCTTCGGAGGAGGGCTACACCTTC
CASSLVGSSEEGYTF
>.|TRBJ2-3|TRBV5-1|.
TGCGCCAGCAGCTCCAGATCCCTCGAGGCAGATACGCAGTATTTT
CASSSRSLEADTQYF
>.|TRBJ2-1|TRBV28|.
TGTGCCAGCAGTTTTCTAGCAGAAAACAATGAGCAGTTCTTC
CASSFLAENNEQFF
>.|TRBJ2-7|TRBV6-5|.
TGTGCCAGCAGTTACCCGGACAGCTCCTACGAGCAGTACTTC
CASSYPDSSYEQYF
>.|TRBJ1-5|TRBV28|.
TGTGCCAGCAGTCCCTTTTACAATAGCAATCAGCCCCAGCATTTT
CASSPFYNSNQPQHF
>.|TRBJ2-5|TRBV19|TRBD1
TGTGCCAGCTCCGGACAGGAGCTCCAAGAGACCCAGTACTTC
CASSGQELQETQYF
>.|TRBJ1-2|TRBV5-4|TRBD1
TGTGCCAGCAGCTACACAGGGGGCGATGGCTACACCTTC
CASSYTGGDGYTF
>.|TRBJ2-7|TRBV27|.
TGTGCCAGCAGTTCGAATACAGGGGAGCAGTACTTC
CASSSNTGEQYF
>.|TRBJ1-1|TRBV25-1|.
TGTGCCAGCAGTCTGACAAACACTGAAGCTTTCTTT
CASSLTNTEAFF
>.|TRBJ2-2|TRBV13|.
TGTGCCAGCAGCGTAACCGGGGAGCTGTTTTTT
CASSVTGELFF
>.|TRBJ2-7|TRBV28|.
TGTGCCAGCAGTACCCCCGGGACTGCGCTCTACGAGCAGTACTTC
CASSTPGTALYEQYF
>.|TRBJ2-5|TRBV19|.
TGTGCCAGTAGTATGTCTAACAGTCAAGAGACCCAGTACTTC
CASSMSNSQETQYF
>.|TRBJ2-1|TRBV5-6|.
TGTGCCAGCAGCAATAGCGGTCATGAGCAGTTCTTC
CASSNSGHEQFF
>.|TRBJ1-3|TRBV7-9|.
TGTGCCAGCATCCCAACAGGGTCTATAACTGGAAACACCATATATTTT
CASIPTGSITGNTIYF
>.|TRBJ2-6|TRBV7-7|.
TGTGCCAGCAGCTCTGGAGGGGCCAACGTCCTGACTTTC
CASSSGGANVLTF
>.|TRBJ1-1|TRBV28|TRBD1
TGTGCCAGCAGTTTCGTGACAGGGGGTGATGAAGCTTTCTTT
CASSFVTGGDEAFF
>.|TRBJ2-1|TRBV4-1|.
TGCGCCAGCAGCCAAAGGAGGGGGGGATACAATGAGCAGTTCTTC
CASSQRRGGYNEQFF
>.|TRBJ1-1|TRBV7-8|.
TGTGCCAGCAGTTTTTTCGAGCGGCAGGTTCTTAGTGGCACTGAAGCTTTCTTT
CASSFFERQVLSGTEAFF
>.|TRBJ2-7|TRBV28|TRBD2
TGTGCCAGCAGTTTCCGGGGGGTCGCCTACGAGCAGTACTTC
CASSFRGVAYEQYF
>.|TRBJ2-5|TRBV7-6|TRBD2
TGTGCCAGCAGCTTAGCTAGCGGGAGTAAGGAGACCCAGTACTTC
CASSLASGSKETQYF
>.|TRBJ2-2|TRBV15|.
TGTGCCACCACCCAGGGGGGACCTTTGATAACCGGGGAGCTGTTTTTT
CATTQGGPLITGELFF
>.|TRBJ1-1|TRBV28|.
TGTGCCAGCAGTCTCCCCCGGGACGGCCAGAACACTGAAGCTTTCTTT
CASSLPRDGQNTEAFF
>.|TRBJ2-7|TRBV27|TRBD2
TGTGCCAGCAGCAGACTAGCGGGCCTTTACGAGCAGTACTTC
CASSRLAGLYEQYF
>.|TRBJ2-7|TRBV29-1|.
TGCAGCGTTGAAGATCATCTCGGCTACGAGCAGTACTTC
CSVEDHLGYEQYF